Below, 18 T cell receptor beta chains from the same sample are listed, as sequenced in a study of identical twins. TCRdb re-analysed the 5' RACE reads in MiXCR, keeping a single row per CDR3 protein. The sample carries about 530,000 distinct CDR3 sequences, around 24% recorded once. Another study also made use of these data, one on yellow fever vaccine responses in identical twins.

Material for sequencing was CD4+ T cells sorted from blood. Every receptor here comes from a woman aged 18-29 years in good health.

CDR3 sequence (DNA): TGTGCCACCAGTGATCCACCCGGGGGTAGCGGGACCCAAGAGACCCAGTACTTC. Translating gives CATSDPPGGSGTQETQYF. The chain joins TRBV24-1 to TRBJ2-5; 8 positions agree with TRBD2. Germline trimming cut 3 bases from V and 1 base from J; bases unmatched to any gene: 12. In germline, CDR1 is KGHDR, CDR2 SFDVKD. The CDR3 has 18 residues.

CDR3 nucleotides: TGTGCCATCAGCGCCCTGACTAGCGGTGACTACAATGAGCAGTTCTTC. As protein: CAISALTSGDYNEQFF. This chain links TRBV10-3 with TRBJ2-1; 9 bases line up with TRBD2. This CDR3 contains 16 residues. CDR1 ENHRY and CDR2 SYGVKD come from the germline V gene. Trimming cost V 6 bases and J 3 bases; bases outside gene matches: 9.

The gene calls are TRBV6-1 and TRBJ1-5, with 10 positions matching TRBD1. Germline lookup yields CDR1 MNHNS and CDR2 SASEGT. Trimming took 6 bases from V and 6 from J; bases not matched to a gene: 8. The CDR3 runs 15 residues. The CDR3 spells CASSRSGTGVQPQHF. The CDR3 DNA is TGTGCCAGCAGCCGATCCGGGACAGGGGTTCAGCCCCAGCATTTT.

CDR3 in amino acids: CASRDPLKLSYNEQFF. CDR3 in DNA: TGTGCCAGTAGGGATCCACTCAAACTCTCCTACAATGAGCAGTTCTTC. The rearrangement links TRBV19 to TRBJ2-1; unclear D gene. CDR3 length equals 16 residues. Looked up from germline, CDR1 is LNHDA and CDR2 is SQIVND (reference sequence). V lost 6 bases to trimming and J lost 0 bases, with 15 bases between them.

In its sample, this clonotype was seen once. The rearrangement uses TRBV12-5 and TRBJ2-2; the D is unclear. This CDR3 is 17 amino acids long. Germline CDR1 reads LGHNT; CDR2 reads FRNRAP. Trimming stripped 4 bases from V and 1 base from J, with 16 bases between. CDR3 in amino acids: CASGSPVGRENTGELFF. CDR3 DNA sequence: TGTGCTAGTGGTTCTCCCGTGGGTAGGGAGAACACCGGGGAGCTGTTTTTT. Filled out from reference TRBV12-5 and TRBJ2-2, the complete variable domain reads DARVTQTPRHKVTEMGQEVTMRCQPILGHNTVFWYRQTMMQGLELLAYFRNRAPLDDSGMPKDRFSAEMPDATLATLKIQPSEPRDSAVYFCASGSPVGRENTGELFFGEGSRLTVL.

This clonotype was counted only a few times. CDR3 sequence: CASSQVGGQVGQETQYF. DNA for the CDR3: TGTGCCAGCAGCCAAGTCGGGGGGCAGGTGGGCCAAGAGACCCAGTACTTC. V is TRBV4-2 and J is TRBJ2-5, with D possibly TRBD2 on 7 matching bases. Germline assignment: CDR1 LGHNA and CDR2 YNFKEQ. The CDR3 sequence is 17 residues long. V lost 1 base, J lost 1 base, and 16 bases lay in between.

In its sample, this clonotype was seen a few times. The gene calls are TRBV5-1 and TRBJ2-1, with 9 positions matching TRBD2. Germline CDR1 reads SGHRS; CDR2 reads YFSETQ. V shed 0 bases and J 8 bases; nucleotides not matched to a gene: 9. CDR3 length: 16 residues. The CDR3 coding sequence is TGCGCCAGCAGCTTGGTAGGTCCTAGCGGGGTCGATGAGCAGTTCTTC. Residues: CASSLVGPSGVDEQFF. The whole variable domain, filled in from reference TRBV5-1 and TRBJ2-1, reads KAGVTQTPRYLIKTRGQQVTLSCSPISGHRSVSWYQQTPGQGLQFLFEYFSETQRNKGNFPGRFSGRQFSNSRSEMNVSTLELGDSALYLCASSLVGPSGVDEQFFGPGTRLTVL.

This clonotype was recorded a few times. The rearrangement uses TRBV7-9 and TRBJ2-5; 12 bases fit TRBD2. The trim removed 4 bases at V and 4 bases at J, leaving 7 bases unmatched. This CDR3 is 16 amino acids long. Germline lookup yields CDR1 SEHNR and CDR2 FQNEAQ (reference sequence). The CDR3 here is CASSYTPGLAGETQYF. CDR3 DNA sequence: TGTGCCAGCAGCTATACGCCGGGACTAGCGGGAGAGACCCAGTACTTC. The full variable domain, in which reference TRBV7-9 and TRBJ2-5 provide the parts outside the CDR3, is DTGVSQNPRHKITKRGQNVTFRCDPISEHNRLYWYRQTLGQGPEFLTYFQNEAQLEKSRLLSDRFSAERPKGSFSTLEIQRTEQGDSAMYLCASSYTPGLAGETQYFGPGTRLLVL.

Only a few counts were recorded for this clonotype. The rearrangement uses TRBV10-3 and TRBJ2-3; D is undetermined. CDR3 length: 14 amino acids. The V gene lost 5 bases and the J gene lost 0 bases, with 9 bases spanning the gap. Per the germline V gene, CDR1 is ENHRY and CDR2 is SYGVKD. The CDR3 DNA sequence: TGTGCCATCAGTAAACGTGTCAGCACAGATACGCAGTATTTT. Protein product: CAISKRVSTDTQYF.

This chain links TRBV5-1 with TRBJ2-5; the D gene is possibly TRBD1 (6 bases). This CDR3 is 12 amino acids long. Germline values: CDR1 SGHRS, CDR2 YFSETQ. The V gene lost 5 bases and the J gene lost 5 bases, with 10 bases spanning the gap. This CDR3 reads CASSTQGETQYF. DNA for the CDR3: TGCGCCAGCAGTACACAGGGCGAGACCCAGTACTTC.

J is TRBJ2-1 and V is TRBV2; TRBD2 aligns across 11 bases. The CDR3 consists of 13 residues. V was clipped by 8 bases and J by 6 bases; unmatched bases: 3. CDR1 is SNHLY and CDR2 is FYNNEI in the germline V gene. DNA for the CDR3: TGTGCCAGCCAACTAGCGGGAGCCAATGAGCAGTTCTTC. Amino acids: CASQLAGANEQFF. The whole variable domain, filled in from reference TRBV2 and TRBJ2-1, reads EPEVTQTPSHQVTQMGQEVILRCVPISNHLYFYWYRQILGQKVEFLVSFYNNEISEKSEIFDDQFSVERPDGSNFTLKIRSTKLEDSAMYFCASQLAGANEQFFGPGTRLTVL.

The rearrangement uses TRBV5-1 and TRBJ2-2, with D uncertain. CDR1 is SGHRS, CDR2 YFSETQ, per germline. V gave up 3 bases and J gave up 6 bases, with 9 bases separating them. The CDR3 loop spans 13 amino acids. The CDR3 protein is CASSSPRSGELFF. The CDR3 bases are TGCGCCAGCAGCTCCCCCAGATCCGGGGAGCTGTTTTTT.

The CDR3 sequence: CSVGGVQYNEQFF. DNA of the CDR3: TGCAGCGTTGGGGGGGTACAGTACAATGAGCAGTTCTTC. The V call is TRBV29-1, the J call TRBJ2-1; D is perhaps TRBD2 (6 bases). The CDR3 loop spans 13 amino acids. Trimming stripped 4 bases from V and 4 bases from J, with 11 bases between. Germline loops: CDR1 SQVTM, CDR2 ANQGSEA.

The table lists this clonotype with a few counts. V and J are TRBV27 and TRBJ1-2; D unresolved. Trimming shortened V by 0 bases and J by 4 bases, and 15 bases separated the two germline ends. The germline CDR1 and CDR2 sequences are MNHEY and SMNVEV (reference sequence). The CDR3 has 16 amino acids. The DNA of the CDR3 is TGTGCCAGCAGTTTATCGCTAGCCACCCTGGGCTATGGCTACACCTTC. The encoded protein is CASSLSLATLGYGYTF.

This clonotype has only a few counts. The J gene is TRBJ2-7, the V gene TRBV29-1, with D hard to call. This CDR3 has 11 amino acids. The V end lost 6 bases, the J end lost 3 bases, and 9 bases lay between the germline ends. Per germline, CDR1 SQVTM and CDR2 ANQGSEA. CDR3 protein: CSVAENYEQYF. The CDR3 nucleotides are TGCAGCGTCGCGGAGAACTACGAGCAGTACTTC.

The chain is built from TRBV27 and TRBJ2-5; the match to TRBD1 covers 12 bases. The CDR3 length is 16 residues. The germline gives CDR1 MNHEY, CDR2 SMNVEV (reference sequence). Losses at the gene ends were 5 bases for V and 12 bases for J; bases not matched to a gene: 16. The CDR3 sequence: CASSLTGGTGGASKYF. The CDR3 DNA is TGTGCCAGCAGTCTTACAGGCGGGACAGGGGGCGCTTCCAAGTACTTC.

V and J are TRBV7-9 and TRBJ1-2, with D unclear. Germline assignment: CDR1 SEHNR and CDR2 FQNEAQ (reference sequence). The CDR3 runs to 14 residues. Trimming took off 2 bases at V and 2 bases at J, with 9 bases between the two ends. This CDR3 is CASSLRPANYGYTF. CDR3 in DNA: TGTGCCAGCAGCTTAAGACCAGCCAACTATGGCTACACCTTC.

This clonotype was recorded a few times. The V call is TRBV11-1, the J call TRBJ2-1; 8 bases are shared with TRBD1. The CDR3 totals 18 residues. V lost 4 bases to trimming and J lost 1 base; unmatched junction nucleotides: 12. In germline, CDR1 is SGHAT, CDR2 FQDESV (reference sequence). CDR3 DNA: TGTGCCAGCAGCTCCCTAGGCAGGGGGCGCTTGTCCTACAATGAGCAGTTCTTC. It is translated as CASSSLGRGRLSYNEQFF.